Below are 24 T cell receptor beta chains sequenced from a single sample in a study of T cell responses to AZD1222 COVID-19 vaccine. Libraries were prepared by immunoSEQ multiplex PCR; TCRdb keeps only in-frame clonotypes and omits some of them. The table includes roughly 160,000 clones, 85% to 95% detected once. Sequencing was performed on peripheral blood, taken on day 0 of AZD1222 vaccination. The origin of the receptors is an adult in good health.

This rearrangement joins TRBV3-1 (or the pseudogene TRBV3-2) to TRBJ1-2; D call uncertain. This CDR3 contains 13 residues. Trimming removed 1 base at V and 4 bases at J, with 7 bases between. Germline loops: CDR1 LGHDT, CDR2 YNNKEL (reference sequence). The chain's CDR3 is CASSQVESYGYTF. Here the CDR3 DNA reads TGTGCCAGCAGCCAAGTTGAGTCCTATGGCTACACCTTC.

The genes are TRBV19 and TRBJ1-2; no reliable D call. Per the germline V gene, CDR1 is LNHDA and CDR2 is SQIVND (reference sequence). V lost 7 bases to trimming and J lost 7 bases, with 19 bases between them. This CDR3 is built from 14 residues. The CDR3 is CASKNYRVVGGYTF. CDR3 DNA: TGTGCCAGTAAGAATTACCGCGTCGTTGGTGGCTACACCTTC.

Comment on this clone: Other DNA sequences in the same sample also yield this CDR3. The genes are TRBV7-3 and TRBJ1-5; D not certain. The CDR3 runs 13 residues. Trimming removed 3 bases at V and 0 bases at J, with 3 bases between. Germline assignment: CDR1 SGHTA and CDR2 FQGTGA. The CDR3 DNA sequence: TGTGCCAGCAGCTTGGATAGCAATCAGCCCCAGCATTTT. Its protein is CASSLDSNQPQHF.

The genes are TRBV30 and TRBJ1-1, with D unresolved. Germline-derived CDR1 and CDR2 are GTSNPN and SVGIG (reference sequence). This CDR3 is 12 amino acids long. V was cut by 0 bases and J by 8 bases, with 10 bases left in between. The CDR3 DNA sequence: TGTGCCTGGAGTGTACAATGGGCCGAAGCTTTCTTT. Protein product: CAWSVQWAEAFF.

The gene calls are TRBV9 and TRBJ2-3; the D is unclear. Germline V gene data show CDR1 as SGDLS and CDR2 as YYNGEE. The length of the CDR3 is 12 residues. Trimming took 0 bases from V and 3 from J, leaving 2 bases between them. The CDR3 reads CASSVATDTQYF. DNA for the CDR3: TGTGCCAGCAGCGTAGCTACAGATACGCAGTATTTT.

In this sample, this clone turned up once. The chain links TRBV29-1 to TRBJ2-7; TRBD2 is a possible D gene (6 bases). V lost 7 bases, J lost 0 bases, and 16 bases lay in between. CDR3 length: 14 residues. Germline V gives CDR1 SQVTM, CDR2 ANQGSEA. The CDR3 nucleotides are TGCAGCGCACTACCGGACGGGAGCTCCTACGAGCAGTACTTC. Residues: CSALPDGSSYEQYF.

The CDR3 DNA reads TGCGCCAGCAGCCTCCGGACGAAAGAGACCCAGTACTTC. Its translation: CASSLRTKETQYF. This chain joins TRBV4-1 and TRBJ2-5; D remains ambiguous. The length of the CDR3 is 13 residues. Trimming took 4 bases from V and 3 from J, leaving 9 bases between them. Germline V gene lookup returns CDR1 MGHRA and CDR2 YSYEKL.

The V call is TRBV15, the J call TRBJ2-7; D is unresolved. The CDR3 loop spans 14 amino acids. V shed 6 bases and J shed 8 bases, with 20 bases lying between them. The germline V gene encodes CDR1 LNHNV and CDR2 YYDKDF (reference sequence). The CDR3: CATSRVGDVYQQYF. Here the CDR3 DNA reads TGTGCCACCAGTCGGGTGGGCGACGTGTACCAGCAGTACTTC.

This rearrangement joins TRBV27 to TRBJ2-7; 12 nucleotides match TRBD2. Germline assignment: CDR1 MNHEY and CDR2 SMNVEV (reference sequence). The V gene end was trimmed by 6 bases and the J gene end by 4 bases; junction bases not matched to a gene: 7. The CDR3 spans 15 residues. In DNA form, the CDR3 reads TGTGCCAGCAGCCCTCTAGCGGGAGGGATGTACGAGCAGTACTTC. This translates into CASSPLAGGMYEQYF.

This rearrangement joins TRBV7-8 to TRBJ1-3; TRBD1 aligns across 7 bases. Germline CDR1 is SGHVS and CDR2 is FQNEAQ. The CDR3 covers 14 residues. The V gene end was trimmed by 2 bases and the J gene end by 2 bases; junction bases not matched to a gene: 0. This chain's CDR3 is CASSLQGAGNTIYF. CDR3 in DNA: TGTGCCAGCAGCTTACAGGGGGCTGGAAACACCATATATTTT.

The chain links TRBV5-4 to TRBJ2-1; TRBD2 matches at 9 bases. The V gene end was trimmed by 3 bases and the J gene end by 10 bases; junction bases not matched to a gene: 14. The CDR3 is made up of 16 amino acids. Germline V gene lookup returns CDR1 SGHNT and CDR2 YYREEE (reference sequence). The CDR3 nucleotides are TGTGCCAGCAGCTCAGGAGCGGGAGGAGGGACTACGGAGCAGTTCTTC. Translation gives CASSSGAGGGTTEQFF.

This chain connects TRBV3-1 (or the pseudogene TRBV3-2) to TRBJ1-3, with 7 bases fitting TRBD1. Losses at the gene ends were 1 base for V and 5 bases for J; bases not matched to a gene: 2. CDR3 length equals 14 residues. CDR1 LGHDT and CDR2 YNNKEL come from the germline V gene (reference sequence). The CDR3 DNA reads TGTGCCAGCAGCCAAGGACAGGGTAGAAACACCATATATTTT. Residues: CASSQGQGRNTIYF.

This clone is a singleton in its sample. CDR3 protein: CASRKQGAGNQPQHF. CDR3 coding DNA: TGTGCCAGCAGGAAACAGGGGGCGGGCAATCAGCCCCAGCATTTT. The rearrangement uses TRBV27 and TRBJ1-5, with 9 bases fitting TRBD1. V dropped 6 bases and J dropped 2; count of bases not matched to a gene: 5. CDR1 MNHEY and CDR2 SMNVEV come from the germline V gene (reference sequence). This CDR3 is 15 amino acids long.

This chain uses TRBV6-5 with TRBJ1-5; D gene ambiguous. V lost 8 bases to trimming and J lost 6 bases, with 14 bases between them. The germline gives CDR1 MNHEY, CDR2 SVGAGI. The CDR3 covers 13 residues. In nucleotides, the CDR3 is TGTGCCAGCGGCAAGGAATTAGTTCAGCCCCAGCATTTT. Its translation: CASGKELVQPQHF.

The chain has TRBV19 and TRBJ1-4; perhaps TRBD1 as D (5 bases). Trimming stripped 5 bases from V and 8 bases from J, with 9 bases between. The CDR3 totals 12 residues. Germline CDR1 is LNHDA and CDR2 is SQIVND (reference sequence). CDR3 nucleotides: TGTGCCAGTAGTTTTGACAGAGAAAAACTGTTTTTT. Amino acid sequence: CASSFDREKLFF.

This sequence joins TRBV7-9 and TRBJ2-1; 9 nucleotides align to TRBD2. Germline trimming cut 4 bases from V and 3 bases from J; bases unmatched to any gene: 10. Germline V lookup: CDR1 SEHNR, CDR2 FQNEAQ (reference sequence). This CDR3 region has 17 residues. CDR3 bases: TGTGCCAGCAGCTCAAATGGCGGGAGGGCGGGCTACAATGAGCAGTTCTTC. This translates into CASSSNGGRAGYNEQFF.

The chain has TRBV7-9 and TRBJ1-1; D uncertain. Germline V gene sequence: CDR1 SEHNR, CDR2 FQNEAQ (reference sequence). V was trimmed by 4 bases and J by 1 base, leaving 13 bases between them. The CDR3 is 15 amino acids. Here the CDR3 reads CASSSRSLGNTEAFF. DNA for the CDR3: TGTGCCAGCAGCTCGCGATCACTGGGGAACACTGAAGCTTTCTTT. Drawing the rest from reference TRBV7-9 and TRBJ1-1, the complete variable domain is DTGVSQNPRHKITKRGQNVTFRCDPISEHNRLYWYRQTLGQGPEFLTYFQNEAQLEKSRLLSDRFSAERPKGSFSTLEIQRTEQGDSAMYLCASSSRSLGNTEAFFGQGTRLTVV.

The J gene is TRBJ2-1, the V gene TRBV11-2; D gene ambiguous. CDR1 is SGHAT and CDR2 is FQNNGV in the germline V gene. The CDR3 runs to 17 residues. Deletions cut 1 base from V and 0 bases from J, with 13 bases between. The CDR3 DNA reads as TGTGCCAGCAGCTTAGGGGTGGCCGAGAGCTCCTACAATGAGCAGTTCTTC. Protein sequence: CASSLGVAESSYNEQFF. The full variable domain, rest sourced from reference TRBV11-2 and TRBJ2-1, is EAGVAQSPRYKIIEKRQSVAFWCNPISGHATLYWYQQILGQGPKLLIQFQNNGVVDDSQLPKDRFSAERLKGVDSTLKIQPAKLEDSAVYLCASSLGVAESSYNEQFFGPGTRLTVL.

J is TRBJ2-4 and V is TRBV6-5; D unresolved. Trimming stripped 11 bases from V and 2 bases from J, with 13 bases between. This CDR3 spans 13 amino acids. Germline V gene lookup returns CDR1 MNHEY and CDR2 SVGAGI. CDR3 bases: TGTGCCCTTAGGTCCCCAACCAAAAACATTCAGTACTTC. It is translated as CALRSPTKNIQYF.

The gene calls are TRBV5-5 and TRBJ1-1; the D gene is possibly TRBD1 (5 bases). Germline V lookup: CDR1 SGHKS, CDR2 YYEKEE (reference sequence). V was trimmed by 0 bases and J by 6 bases, leaving 9 bases between them. This CDR3 is built from 13 residues. The CDR3: CASSLGQGPEAFF. CDR3 nucleotide sequence: TGTGCCAGCAGCTTGGGCCAGGGTCCTGAAGCTTTCTTT. Looking up the rest from reference TRBV5-5 and TRBJ1-1 gives the full variable domain: DAGVTQSPTHLIKTRGQQVTLRCSPISGHKSVSWYQQVLGQGPQFIFQYYEKEERGRGNFPDRFSARQFPNYSSELNVNALLLGDSALYLCASSLGQGPEAFFGQGTRLTVV.

V gene TRBV7-3 combines with J gene TRBJ2-1; 11 bases fit TRBD2. The trim removed 2 bases at V and 7 bases at J, leaving 10 bases unmatched. Germline CDR1 SGHTA, CDR2 FQGTGA. This CDR3 spans 17 amino acids. The CDR3 loop is CASSLSFGTSGRNEQFF. In DNA form, the CDR3 reads TGTGCCAGCAGCTTATCCTTCGGGACTAGCGGTCGAAATGAGCAGTTCTTC. Drawing the rest from reference TRBV7-3 and TRBJ2-1, the complete variable domain is GAGVSQTPSNKVTEKGKYVELRCDPISGHTALYWYRQSLGQGPEFLIYFQGTGAADDSGLPNDRFFAVRPEGSVSTLKIQRTERGDSAVYLCASSLSFGTSGRNEQFFGPGTRLTVL.

V gene TRBV19 combines with J gene TRBJ1-5; the D is unclear. The germline V and J ends were trimmed by 4 bases and 4 bases, with 8 bases remaining between them. There are 13 residues in the CDR3. Germline loops: CDR1 LNHDA, CDR2 SQIVND (reference sequence). CDR3 residues: CASSRSVNQPQHF. CDR3 in DNA: TGTGCCAGTAGTAGGTCGGTGAATCAGCCCCAGCATTTT. The full variable domain, rest sourced from reference TRBV19 and TRBJ1-5, is DGGITQSPKYLFRKEGQNVTLSCEQNLNHDAMYWYRQDPGQGLRLIYYSQIVNDFQKGDIAEGYSVSREKKESFPLTVTSAQKNPTAFYLCASSRSVNQPQHFGDGTRLSIL.

The CDR3: CASSLGAGNYNEQFF. CDR3 bases: TGTGCCAGCAGCTTGGGGGCCGGCAACTACAATGAGCAGTTCTTC. The chain carries TRBV11-2 and TRBJ2-1; tentative D call: TRBD1 (6 bases). Germline V gene lookup returns CDR1 SGHAT and CDR2 FQNNGV. The CDR3 is made up of 15 amino acids. The V end lost 3 bases, the J end lost 3 bases, and 12 bases lay between the germline ends.

The chain combines TRBV10-2 with TRBJ2-3; 11 nucleotides align to TRBD2. Germline V gives CDR1 WSHSY, CDR2 SAAADI. There are 18 residues in the CDR3. V shed 8 bases and J 2 bases; nucleotides not matched to a gene: 15. CDR3 bases: TGCGCCAGCTATCCTACCACTTCGACTAGCGGGGTCACAGATACGCAGTATTTT. Translation gives CASYPTTSTSGVTDTQYF.